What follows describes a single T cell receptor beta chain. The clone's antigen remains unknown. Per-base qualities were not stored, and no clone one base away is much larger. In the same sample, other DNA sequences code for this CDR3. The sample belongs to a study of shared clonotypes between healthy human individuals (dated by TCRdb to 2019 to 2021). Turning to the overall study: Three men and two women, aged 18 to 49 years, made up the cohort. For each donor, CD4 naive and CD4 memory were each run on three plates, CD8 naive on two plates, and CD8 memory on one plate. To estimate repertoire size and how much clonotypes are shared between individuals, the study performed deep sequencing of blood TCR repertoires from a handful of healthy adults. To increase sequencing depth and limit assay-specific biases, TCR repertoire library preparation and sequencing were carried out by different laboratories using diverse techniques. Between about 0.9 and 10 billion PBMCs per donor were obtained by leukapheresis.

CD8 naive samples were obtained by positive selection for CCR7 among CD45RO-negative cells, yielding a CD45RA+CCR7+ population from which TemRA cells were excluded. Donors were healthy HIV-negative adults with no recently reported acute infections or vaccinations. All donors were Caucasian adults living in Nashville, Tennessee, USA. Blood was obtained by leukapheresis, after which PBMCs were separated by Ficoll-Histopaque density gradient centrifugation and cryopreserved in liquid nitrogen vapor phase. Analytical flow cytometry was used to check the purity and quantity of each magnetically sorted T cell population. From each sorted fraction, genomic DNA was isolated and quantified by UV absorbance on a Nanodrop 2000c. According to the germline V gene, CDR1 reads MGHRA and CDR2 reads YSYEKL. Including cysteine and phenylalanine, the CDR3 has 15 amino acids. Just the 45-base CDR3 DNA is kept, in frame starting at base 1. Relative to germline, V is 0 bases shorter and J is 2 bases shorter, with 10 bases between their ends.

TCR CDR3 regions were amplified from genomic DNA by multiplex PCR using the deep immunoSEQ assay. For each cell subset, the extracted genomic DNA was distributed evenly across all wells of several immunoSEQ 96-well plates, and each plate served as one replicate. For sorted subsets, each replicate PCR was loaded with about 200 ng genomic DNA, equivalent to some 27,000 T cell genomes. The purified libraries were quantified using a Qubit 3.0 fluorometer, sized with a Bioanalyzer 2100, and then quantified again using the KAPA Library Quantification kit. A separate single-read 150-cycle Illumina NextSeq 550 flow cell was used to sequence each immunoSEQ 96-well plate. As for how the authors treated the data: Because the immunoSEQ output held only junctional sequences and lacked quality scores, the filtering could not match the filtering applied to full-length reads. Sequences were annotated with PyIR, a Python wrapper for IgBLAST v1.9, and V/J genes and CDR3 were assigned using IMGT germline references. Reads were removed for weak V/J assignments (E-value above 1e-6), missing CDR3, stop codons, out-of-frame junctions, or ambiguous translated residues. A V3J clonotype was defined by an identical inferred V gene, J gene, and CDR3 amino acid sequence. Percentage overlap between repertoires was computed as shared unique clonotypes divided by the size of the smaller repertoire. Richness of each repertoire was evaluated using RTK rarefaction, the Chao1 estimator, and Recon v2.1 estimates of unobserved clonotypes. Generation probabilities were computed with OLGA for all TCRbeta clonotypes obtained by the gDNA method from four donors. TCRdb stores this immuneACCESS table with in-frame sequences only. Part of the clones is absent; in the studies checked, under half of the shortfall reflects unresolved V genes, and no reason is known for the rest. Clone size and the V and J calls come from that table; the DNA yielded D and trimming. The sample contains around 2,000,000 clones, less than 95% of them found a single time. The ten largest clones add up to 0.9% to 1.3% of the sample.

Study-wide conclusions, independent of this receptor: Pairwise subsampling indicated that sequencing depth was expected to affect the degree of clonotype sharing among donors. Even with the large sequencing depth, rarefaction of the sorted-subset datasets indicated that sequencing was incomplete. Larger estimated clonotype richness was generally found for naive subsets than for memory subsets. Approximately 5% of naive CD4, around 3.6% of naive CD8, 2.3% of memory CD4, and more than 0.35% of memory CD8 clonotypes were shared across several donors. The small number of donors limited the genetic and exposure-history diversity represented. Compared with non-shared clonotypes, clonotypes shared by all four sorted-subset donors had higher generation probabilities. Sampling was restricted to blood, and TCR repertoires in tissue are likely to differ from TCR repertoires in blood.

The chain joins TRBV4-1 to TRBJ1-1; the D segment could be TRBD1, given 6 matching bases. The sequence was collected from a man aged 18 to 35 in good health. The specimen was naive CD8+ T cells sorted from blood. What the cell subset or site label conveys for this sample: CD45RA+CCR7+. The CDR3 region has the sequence CASSQDPGGNTEAFF. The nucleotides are TGCGCCAGCAGCCAAGACCCCGGGGGCAACACTGAAGCTTTCTTT.